Below are 13 T cell receptor beta chains sequenced from a single sample in a study of T cell responses to AZD1222 COVID-19 vaccine. The data were produced by immunoSEQ multiplex PCR, yet TCRdb's version contains in-frame clones alone and is incomplete. The sample lists about 190,000 clones, 87% occurring once. Here the sequenced sample was peripheral blood, taken on day 0 of MenACWY control vaccination. Source of these receptors: an adult in good health.

This rearrangement joins TRBV7-2 to TRBJ2-5; the match to TRBD1 covers 8 bases. From germline, CDR1 is SGHTA and CDR2 FQGNSA. This CDR3 contains 15 residues. Losses at the gene ends were 2 bases for V and 1 base for J; bases not matched to a gene: 3. CDR3 DNA: TGTGCCAGCAGCTTATCACAGGGGGTCCAAGAGACCCAGTACTTC. Translating gives CASSLSQGVQETQYF.

The chain carries TRBV19 and TRBJ2-7; weak D call: TRBD1 (5 bases). The V and J ends lost 4 bases and 2 bases respectively, with 9 bases between them. This CDR3 has 13 residues. CDR1 LNHDA and CDR2 SQIVND come from the germline V gene (reference sequence). The CDR3 spells CASSRAGTYEQYF. CDR3 bases: TGTGCCAGTAGTAGGGCAGGGACCTACGAGCAGTACTTC.

The chain combines TRBV7-2 with TRBJ2-7; D is uncertain. This CDR3 comprises 15 residues. Per germline, CDR1 SGHTA and CDR2 FQGNSA. Trimming removed 0 bases from V and 3 bases from J, with 12 bases in between. CDR3 in DNA: TGTGCCAGCAGCTTAGCAAGAGGTCAGGTCTACGAGCAGTACTTC. Translated, it gives CASSLARGQVYEQYF.

The CDR3 is CAWSVQGGIINQPQHF. The CDR3 DNA sequence: TGTGCCTGGAGTGTTCAGGGGGGCATAATTAATCAGCCCCAGCATTTT. This rearrangement joins TRBV30 to TRBJ1-5, with 7 bases lining up with TRBD1. Germline lookup yields CDR1 GTSNPN and CDR2 SVGIG (reference sequence). CDR3 size: 16 residues. V shed 0 bases, J shed 4 bases, and the junction held 9 bases outside the gene matches.

This chain joins TRBV28 and TRBJ2-1; no firm D call. This CDR3 comprises 11 residues. V lost 6 bases, J lost 5 bases, and 5 bases lay in between. The V gene's germline CDR1 is MDHEN and CDR2 SYDVKM. The DNA of the CDR3 is TGTGCCAGCAGCGAAAACAATGAGCAGTTCTTC. It encodes CASSENNEQFF.

The V and J genes are TRBV7-2 and TRBJ1-3; weak D call: TRBD1 (5 bases). Trimming left V 2 bases short and J 8 bases short, with 16 bases between. The CDR3 runs 15 residues. CDR1 SGHTA and CDR2 FQGNSA come from the germline V gene. The CDR3 DNA follows: TGTGCCAGCAGCTTATTCGCGGGGCTGGGGGACACCATATATTTT. Its translation: CASSLFAGLGDTIYF.

The chain is built from TRBV18 and TRBJ1-5; 9 nucleotides match TRBD1. The CDR3 has 15 residues. CDR1 is KGHSH and CDR2 is LQKENI in the germline V gene. V lost 3 bases and J lost 5; bases outside the gene matches: 5. CDR3 sequence (DNA): TGTGCCAGCTCACCCCAGGGACAGGGCTATCAGCCCCAGCATTTT. Translating gives CASSPQGQGYQPQHF.

This clone was observed a few times. CDR3 sequence: CASRVGQGVGNTIYF. CDR3 bases: TGTGCCAGCAGAGTCGGACAGGGGGTTGGAAACACCATATATTTT. V and J are TRBV4-2 and TRBJ1-3; 10 bases line up with TRBD1. Per germline, CDR1 LGHNA and CDR2 YNFKEQ. V was clipped by 6 bases and J by 3 bases; unmatched bases: 5. This CDR3 contains 15 residues.

This chain uses TRBV5-1 with TRBJ2-7; 10 nucleotides match TRBD1. Germline lookup yields CDR1 SGHRS and CDR2 YFSETQ. CDR3 length: 15 amino acids. After removal of 0 bases from V and 1 base from J, the junction contained 1 base not matched to a gene. The CDR3, as DNA: TGCGCCAGCAGCTTGGAGGGACAGGGGTCCTACGAGCAGTACTTC. This codes for CASSLEGQGSYEQYF.

CDR3 sequence: CASTDTTKNTEAFF. The DNA of the CDR3 is TGTGCCAGCACCGACACTACTAAGAACACTGAAGCTTTCTTT. V is TRBV7-9 and J is TRBJ1-1; D unresolved. V gave up 7 bases and J gave up 1 base, with 13 bases separating them. Germline V CDR1 and CDR2: SEHNR, FQNEAQ (reference sequence). The CDR3 length is 14 residues. The variable domain in full, with the rest retrieved from reference TRBV7-9 and TRBJ1-1, is DTGVSQNPRHKITKRGQNVTFRCDPISEHNRLYWYRQTLGQGPEFLTYFQNEAQLEKSRLLSDRFSAERPKGSFSTLEIQRTEQGDSAMYLCASTDTTKNTEAFFGQGTRLTVV.

The genes are TRBV21-1 and TRBJ2-3; the D call of TRBD2 is as the table states it, not checked on the DNA. TRBV21-1 is assigned pseudogene status. CDR3 length: 19 residues. CDR3 protein: CASSNQDPSAGGSTDTQYF. DNA for the CDR3: TGTGCCAGCAGCAACCAGGACCCATCTGCGGGGGGTAGTACAGATACGCAGTATTTT.

The gene calls are TRBV18 and TRBJ2-5; TRBD2 is a possible D gene (6 bases). CDR1 and CDR2 (germline): KGHSH, LQKENI. With 4 bases removed from V and 1 base from J, the gap between germline ends came to 10 bases. This CDR3 is 14 amino acids long. CDR3 loop: CASSQRGTQETQYF. CDR3 DNA: TGTGCCAGCTCACAACGGGGGACCCAAGAGACCCAGTACTTC.

The chain couples TRBV4-3 to TRBJ1-4; no clear D gene. From germline, CDR1 is LGHNA and CDR2 YSLEER. This CDR3 has 16 residues. Trimming took 0 bases from V and 0 from J, leaving 8 bases between them. CDR3 residues: CASSQDGDSTNEKLFF. The CDR3 DNA reads as TGCGCCAGCAGCCAAGATGGAGATTCAACTAATGAAAAACTGTTTTTT.